This is a list of T cell receptor beta chains from one sample in a study of blood T cell repertoires in COVID-19. The assay was immunoSEQ multiplex PCR, and TCRdb's table has in-frame clones only and misses some. The data show approximately 40,000 clones, roughly 83% seen once. Sequencing was performed on peripheral blood. Receptors were obtained from a woman between 55 and 75 years old with acute or convalescent COVID-19. The CDR3 runs from the conserved cysteine through the conserved F or W. Each record gives: clone size, V gene, D gene, J gene, CDR3 DNA, CDR3 protein. The D gene is left open where the match is weak. Clone size is shown for a subset of rows, as once, few, many or a class of expanded clone.

>NA|TRBV29-1|TRBD1|TRBJ1-1
TGCAGCGGCCGGGACAGGGGGCTAACTGAAGCTTTCTTT
CSGRDRGLTEAFF
>NA|TRBV19|NA|TRBJ2-5
TGTGCCAGTACCCCAAAACCGGCGGGGACCCAGTACTTC
CASTPKPAGTQYF
>NA|TRBV15|NA|TRBJ1-2
TGTGCCACCAGCAGACCGCAGGTGTCCTATGGCTACACCTTC
CATSRPQVSYGYTF
>NA|TRBV2|TRBD2|TRBJ2-7
TGTGCCAGCAGATTAACCGGGACTAGCGGGAGGGGGAGACTTGGAGAGCAGTACTTC
CASRLTGTSGRGRLGEQYF
>NA|TRBV5-5|NA|TRBJ1-2
TGTGCCAGCAGCTTTCAGACGGGGGGCTACACCTTC
CASSFQTGGYTF
>once|TRBV6-2/TRBV6-3|NA|TRBJ2-3
TGTGCCAGCAGTTTGGTGTCCCACAGGGATACGCAGTATTTT
CASSLVSHRDTQYF
>NA|TRBV12-3/TRBV12-4|NA|TRBJ1-1
TGTGCCAGCACTAGCTGGGGCCGGGGGGCTTTCTTT
CASTSWGRGAFF
>NA|TRBV7-3|NA|TRBJ2-1
TGTGCCAGCAGCTTATCTAGTTTGGATGAGCAGTTCTTC
CASSLSSLDEQFF
>NA|TRBV5-1|NA|TRBJ2-7
TGCGCCAGCAGCTTGGATCCGTGGCCGGGACAAAACCTCTACGAGCAGTACTTC
CASSLDPWPGQNLYEQYF
>few|TRBV27|NA|TRBJ2-3
TGTGCCAGCAGTTTAGGTTTGTCACCCACTCAAACAGATACGCAGTATTTT
CASSLGLSPTQTDTQYF
>NA|TRBV6-5|TRBD2|TRBJ2-3
TGTGCCAGTAGGGGACTAGCGGATCTCCGGAGTACGCAGTATTTT
CASRGLADLRSTQYF
>once|TRBV27|TRBD2|TRBJ2-7
TGTGCCAGCAGTTTATTCGCGGGAGCTTACGAGCAGTACTTC
CASSLFAGAYEQYF
>few|TRBV27|NA|TRBJ2-7
TGTGCCAGCAGTACCAGGAAATCCTACGAGCAGTACTTC
CASSTRKSYEQYF
>NA|TRBV5-4|NA|TRBJ1-2
TGTGCCAGCAGCTCCGGGGGAGGGGTGTATGGGGGCTACACCTTC
CASSSGGGVYGGYTF
>NA|TRBV14|TRBD1|TRBJ2-3
TGTGCCAGCAGCCAAGTCACAGGGGGCCTTAGCACAGATACGCAGTATTTT
CASSQVTGGLSTDTQYF
>NA|TRBV7-9|NA|TRBJ2-4
TGTGCCAGCAGTTATGACCCCGGGAATGAAGCCAAAAACATTCAGTACTTC
CASSYDPGNEAKNIQYF
>NA|TRBV11-2|NA|TRBJ2-7
TGTGCCAGCAGCTTAGTGGCAGGCTACGAGCAGTACTTC
CASSLVAGYEQYF
>NA|TRBV30|NA|TRBJ2-5
TGTGCCTGGAATGGAGACTTCCAAGAGACCCAGTACTTC
CAWNGDFQETQYF
>few|TRBV12-3/TRBV12-4|NA|TRBJ2-7
TGTGCCAGCAGATATTCAACCGGGACACCTCCATACTTC
CASRYSTGTPPYF
>NA|TRBV7-9|NA|TRBJ2-3
TGTGCCAGCAGTCCGACAGACACAGATACGCAGTATTTT
CASSPTDTDTQYF
>NA|TRBV7-6|TRBD2|TRBJ2-7
TGTGCCAGCAGCTCGGGCTTTGCGGGAGCAAGGGAGCAGTACTTC
CASSSGFAGAREQYF
>NA|TRBV28|TRBD1|TRBJ1-6
TGTGCCAGCAGTACCGGACAGGCCCATAATTCACCCCTCCACTTT
CASSTGQAHNSPLHF
>NA|TRBV9|NA|TRBJ1-2
TGTGCCAGCACCCGAGGGGGGGCAGCGGATGGCTACACCTTC
CASTRGGAADGYTF
>NA|TRBV25-1|NA|TRBJ1-2
TGTGCCAGCAGTCAGGGGTGGTCGGATGGCTACACCTTC
CASSQGWSDGYTF
>few|TRBV19|TRBD2|TRBJ2-7
TGTGCCACTGCGGGAGACGACTCCTACGAGCAGTACTTC
CATAGDDSYEQYF
>NA|TRBV6-1|TRBD1|TRBJ1-2
TGTGCCAGCAGTGAATTTCTAGGGACAGGCTATGGCTACACCTTC
CASSEFLGTGYGYTF
>NA|TRBV24-1|NA|TRBJ1-3
TGTGCCACCAGTGACCCGACAGATTCTGGAAACACCATATATTTT
CATSDPTDSGNTIYF
>few|TRBV25-1|TRBD1|TRBJ2-2
TGTGCCAGCAGCCGGGACAGGGGGCAGAGCACCGGGGAGCTGTTTTTT
CASSRDRGQSTGELFF
>NA|TRBV5-8|NA|TRBJ1-3
TGTGCCAGCAGCTTGGCCGGGAGAGCTGGAAACACCATATATTTT
CASSLAGRAGNTIYF
>NA|TRBV18|NA|TRBJ2-5
TGTGCCAGCTCGGCCCGCGGCAGCGAAGAGACCCAGTACTTC
CASSARGSEETQYF
>once|TRBV3-1/TRBV3-2|NA|TRBJ2-5
TGTGCCAGCAGCCAAGAGCCTAGCAGTAGAGAGACCCAGTACTTC
CASSQEPSSRETQYF
>NA|TRBV19|NA|TRBJ1-4
TGTGCCAGTAGTAGACTACACCCTCCAACTAATGAAAAACTGTTTTTT
CASSRLHPPTNEKLFF
>NA|TRBV28|TRBD1|TRBJ1-5
TGTGCCACCTTCCGGGACAGGGGGTCTAGCAATCAGCCCCAGCATTTT
CATFRDRGSSNQPQHF
>once|TRBV2|TRBD1|TRBJ1-5
TGTGCCAGCAGTGGACAGGGTTTTAGACAGCCCCAGCATTTT
CASSGQGFRQPQHF
>NA|TRBV3-1/TRBV3-2|TRBD1|TRBJ1-5
TGTGCCAGCAGCCATTCCACAGGGGAAAATCAGCCCCAGCATTTT
CASSHSTGENQPQHF
>NA|TRBV11-2|NA|TRBJ2-1
TGTGCCAGCAGCATAAGCTTACCCGGGACACCGGGGTTTGATGAGCAGTTCTTC
CASSISLPGTPGFDEQFF
>medium-sized|TRBV10-3|TRBD2|TRBJ2-5
TGTGCCATGTCCGAGGGGGTAGCGGGAGGAGAGACCCAGTACTTC
CAMSEGVAGGETQYF
>NA|TRBV25-1|TRBD1|TRBJ1-3
TGTGCCAGCAGTGCGACAGGGTCGGCTGGAAACACCATATATTTT
CASSATGSAGNTIYF
>NA|TRBV19|TRBD2|TRBJ2-2
TGTGCCAGTAGGACTAGCGGGGACACCGGGGAGCTGTTTTTT
CASRTSGDTGELFF
>once|TRBV6-5|TRBD2|TRBJ2-5
TGTGCCAGCAGGGGGACTAGCGGGAGGAGGGGGACCCAGTACTTC
CASRGTSGRRGTQYF
>once|TRBV11-2|NA|TRBJ1-4
TGTGCCAGCAGCTTAGGAATTGGGTCAGGGCGGTTGGGACTGTTTTTT
CASSLGIGSGRLGLFF
>NA|TRBV6-6|NA|TRBJ2-7
TGTGCCAGCAGTTCAAATTACGAGCAGTACTTC
CASSSNYEQYF
>NA|TRBV28|NA|TRBJ2-7
TGTGCCAGCAGTGACAACAGGGTCCCCTACGAGCAGTACTTC
CASSDNRVPYEQYF
>NA|TRBV3-1/TRBV3-2|NA|TRBJ2-1
TGTGCCAGCAGCCATAGGGGGACAAACAATGAGCAGTTCTTC
CASSHRGTNNEQFF
>NA|TRBV2|NA|TRBJ2-7
TGTGCCAGCAGTGTAGGGGCGAGTTACGAGCAGTACTTC
CASSVGASYEQYF